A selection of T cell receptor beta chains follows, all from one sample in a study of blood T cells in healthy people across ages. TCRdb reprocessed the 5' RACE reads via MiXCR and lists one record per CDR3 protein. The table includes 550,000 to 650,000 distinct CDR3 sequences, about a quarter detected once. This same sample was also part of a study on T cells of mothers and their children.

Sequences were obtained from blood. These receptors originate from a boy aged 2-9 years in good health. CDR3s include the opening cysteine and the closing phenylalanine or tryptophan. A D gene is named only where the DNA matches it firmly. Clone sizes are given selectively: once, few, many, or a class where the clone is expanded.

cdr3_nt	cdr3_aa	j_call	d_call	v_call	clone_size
TGTGCCAGCAGCCAAGCGACTAGGGCCGAGACCCAGTACTTC	CASSQATRAETQYF	TRBJ2-5	-	TRBV3-1	once
TGCGCCAGCAGCTTGGCTAGATACGCAGATACGCAGTATTTT	CASSLARYADTQYF	TRBJ2-3	-	TRBV5-1	-
TGCAGCGTTGAGGTTGGGAGGACAGACACAGATACGCAGTATTTT	CSVEVGRTDTDTQYF	TRBJ2-3	-	TRBV29-1	few
TGTGCCAGCAGTACCATAGCCCGCGCCCAAGAGACCCAGTACTTC	CASSTIARAQETQYF	TRBJ2-5	-	TRBV27	-
TGTGCCAGCAGCCGAACACTAGCGGGGGTGGAGACCCAGTACTTC	CASSRTLAGVETQYF	TRBJ2-5	TRBD2	TRBV12-3/TRBV12-4	many
TGTGCCAGCAGTTTCCGTGGAGGGGGGAACTATGGCTACACCTTC	CASSFRGGGNYGYTF	TRBJ1-2	-	TRBV28	few
TGTGCCAGCAGCGTGGACGGCCGCTATTACTCTGGAAACACCATATATTTT	CASSVDGRYYSGNTIYF	TRBJ1-3	-	TRBV5-6	-
TGTGCCAGCAGCCCGCCAACGGGCAATGAGCAGTTCTTC	CASSPPTGNEQFF	TRBJ2-1	-	TRBV3-1	once
TGTGCCATCAGTGAGTCCTATGCCGGGACAGGGTACGAGCAGTACTTC	CAISESYAGTGYEQYF	TRBJ2-7	TRBD1	TRBV10-3	-
TGTGCCAGCAACGCACAACTATGGGATCCGGGACAGGCGAACACTGAAGCTTTCTTT	CASNAQLWDPGQANTEAFF	TRBJ1-1	TRBD1	TRBV6-1	-
TGTGCCAGCAGCTTGGATATAGCGGGAGGGGAGTTCTTC	CASSLDIAGGEFF	TRBJ2-1	TRBD2	TRBV5-6	-
TGCAGTGCAAAAAAGACTAGCAAAGAGACCCAGTACTTC	CSAKKTSKETQYF	TRBJ2-5	TRBD2	TRBV20-1	-
TGTGCCAGCAGCCTGACTAGCGGATTAAGCACAGATACGCAGTATTTT	CASSLTSGLSTDTQYF	TRBJ2-3	TRBD2	TRBV7-3	-
TGCAGTGCTAGAGATAGGGCTAGCGGGAGCGTGAGCTCCTACAATGAGCAGTTCTTC	CSARDRASGSVSSYNEQFF	TRBJ2-1	TRBD2	TRBV20-1	-
TGCAGCGTTACCGCAGGGAACACTGAAGCTTTCTTT	CSVTAGNTEAFF	TRBJ1-1	-	TRBV29-1	once
TGTGCCAGCACTATGGGTAGCGAAGAGACCCAGTACTTC	CASTMGSEETQYF	TRBJ2-5	-	TRBV25-1	-
TGCAGTGCTCGACAGGGTGTTACTGAAGCTTTCTTT	CSARQGVTEAFF	TRBJ1-1	TRBD1	TRBV20-1	-
TGTGCCAGCAGCCAAGGGCCACTAGCGGGCACAGATACGCAGTATTTT	CASSQGPLAGTDTQYF	TRBJ2-3	TRBD2	TRBV3-1	-
TGTGCCAGCAACGGACAGGATATGAACACTGAAGCTTTCTTT	CASNGQDMNTEAFF	TRBJ1-1	TRBD1	TRBV9	-
TGTGCCGGCAGCTTGGCCGGGAGACAGGAAGAGACCCAGTACTTC	CAGSLAGRQEETQYF	TRBJ2-5	-	TRBV5-6	few
TGCAGCGTTGTACAGGGGGGTAATCAGCCCCAGCATTTT	CSVVQGGNQPQHF	TRBJ1-5	TRBD1	TRBV29-1	few
TGCAGTGCTAGAGTACGCGCTAATTCACCCCTCCACTTT	CSARVRANSPLHF	TRBJ1-6	-	TRBV20-1	few
TGTGCCAGCAGTGAACTAGCGGGGGGGCCCGGGGAGCTGTTTTTT	CASSELAGGPGELFF	TRBJ2-2	TRBD2	TRBV6-1	-
TGTGCCAGCAGTTTAGGGCGGGACACTGAAGCTTTCTTT	CASSLGRDTEAFF	TRBJ1-1	-	TRBV11-2	many
TGTGCCTGGAGTACAGGACAGAATTCACCCCTCCACTTT	CAWSTGQNSPLHF	TRBJ1-6	-	TRBV30	few
TGTGCCAGCAGCCCAGCAACAGGGCGGGGTGAAAAACTGTTTTTT	CASSPATGRGEKLFF	TRBJ1-4	-	TRBV3-1	few
TGTGCCAGTAGTATAGTCCGGGAGGCGGACATTCAGTACTTC	CASSIVREADIQYF	TRBJ2-4	TRBD2	TRBV19	few